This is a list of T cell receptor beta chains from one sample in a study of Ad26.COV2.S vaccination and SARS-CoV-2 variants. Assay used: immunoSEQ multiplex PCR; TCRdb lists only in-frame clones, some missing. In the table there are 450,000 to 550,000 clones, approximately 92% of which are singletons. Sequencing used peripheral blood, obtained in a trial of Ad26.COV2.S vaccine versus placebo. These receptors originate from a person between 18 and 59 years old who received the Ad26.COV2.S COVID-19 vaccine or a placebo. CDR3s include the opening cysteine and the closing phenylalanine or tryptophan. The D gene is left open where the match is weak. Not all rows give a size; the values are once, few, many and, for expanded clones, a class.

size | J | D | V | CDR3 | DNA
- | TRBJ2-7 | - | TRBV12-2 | CASRFLAPFGSYEQYF | TGTGCAAGTCGCTTTTTAGCGCCATTTGGGTCCTACGAGCAGTACTTC
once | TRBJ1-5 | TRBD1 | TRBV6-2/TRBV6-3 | CASSKGTGTGDQPQHF | TGTGCCAGCAGCAAGGGAACCGGGACAGGGGATCAGCCCCAGCATTTT
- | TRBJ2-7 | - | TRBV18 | CASSPTPGLSEYEQYF | TGTGCCAGCTCACCTACCCCGGGACTCTCTGAGTACGAGCAGTACTTC
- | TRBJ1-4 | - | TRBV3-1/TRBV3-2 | CASSQLRSMEKLFF | TGTGCCAGCAGCCAATTGAGGTCTATGGAAAAACTGTTTTTT
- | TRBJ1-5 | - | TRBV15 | CATSRGRHGENQPQHF | TGTGCCACCAGCAGGGGGCGACACGGAGAAAATCAGCCCCAGCATTTT
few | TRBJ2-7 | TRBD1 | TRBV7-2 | CASSSLGQGASYEQYF | TGTGCCAGCAGCTCCTTGGGACAGGGGGCTTCCTACGAGCAGTACTTC
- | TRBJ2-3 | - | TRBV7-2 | CASSFKRYTDTQYF | TGTGCCAGCAGCTTTAAGCGGTACACAGATACGCAGTATTTT
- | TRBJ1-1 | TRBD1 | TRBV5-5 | CASSLAATGGITEAFF | TGTGCCAGCAGCTTGGCGGCGACAGGGGGCATCACTGAAGCTTTCTTT
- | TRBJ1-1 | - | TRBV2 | CASSPGRGSGAFF | TGTGCCAGCAGTCCAGGTCGTGGGTCTGGAGCTTTCTTT
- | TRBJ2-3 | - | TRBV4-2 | CASSQRDFTDTQYF | TGTGCCAGCAGCCAAAGGGATTTTACAGATACGCAGTATTTT
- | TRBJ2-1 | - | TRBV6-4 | CASSEGTHNEQFF | TGTGCCAGCAGTGAAGGGACACACAATGAGCAGTTCTTC
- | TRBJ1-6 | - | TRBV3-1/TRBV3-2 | CASSQEPEPIGKYHF | TGTGCCAGCAGCCAAGAGCCCGAACCCATAGGAAAATACCACTTT
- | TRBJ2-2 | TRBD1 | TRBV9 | CASSVGRDRVSGELFF | TGTGCCAGCAGCGTAGGCCGGGACAGGGTCTCCGGGGAGCTGTTTTTT
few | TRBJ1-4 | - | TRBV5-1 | CASSPGGSTNEKLFF | TGCGCCAGCAGCCCGGGGGGGTCAACTAATGAAAAACTGTTTTTT
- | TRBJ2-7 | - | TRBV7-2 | CASSLVARIYEQYF | TGTGCCAGCAGCTTAGTTGCCAGGATCTACGAGCAGTACTTC
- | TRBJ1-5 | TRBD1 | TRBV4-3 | CASSQEVGQHNQPQHF | TGCGCCAGCAGCCAAGAGGTGGGACAGCACAATCAGCCCCAGCATTTT
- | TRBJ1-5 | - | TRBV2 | CASTGFSNQPQHF | TGTGCCAGCACTGGATTTAGCAATCAGCCCCAGCATTTT
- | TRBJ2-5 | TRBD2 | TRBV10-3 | CAISGRSGGPGETQYF | TGTGCCATCAGTGGACGAAGCGGGGGCCCCGGGGAGACCCAGTACTTC
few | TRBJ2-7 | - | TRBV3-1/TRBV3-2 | CASSQGRDWYEQYF | TGTGCCAGCAGCCAAGGAAGGGATTGGTACGAGCAGTACTTC
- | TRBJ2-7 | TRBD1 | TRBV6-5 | CASSLRDSSYEQYF | TGTGCCAGCAGCCTCCGGGACAGCTCCTACGAGCAGTACTTC
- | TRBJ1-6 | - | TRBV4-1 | CASSQEGGFRINSPLHF | TGCGCCAGCAGCCAAGAAGGGGGGTTCAGAATTAATTCACCCCTCCACTTT
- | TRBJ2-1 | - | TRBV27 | CASSSLVGEQFF | TGTGCCAGCAGTTCCCTAGTAGGGGAGCAGTTCTTC
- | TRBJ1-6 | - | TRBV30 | CAWCLQGGNSPLHF | TGTGCCTGGTGCCTTCAGGGTGGCAATTCACCCCTCCACTTT
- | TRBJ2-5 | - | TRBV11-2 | CASSLFSVGVGTQYF | TGTGCCAGCAGCTTATTCTCGGTCGGAGTCGGGACCCAGTACTTC
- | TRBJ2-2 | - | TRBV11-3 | CASSLEPVTPTGELFF | TGTGCCAGCAGCTTAGAACCAGTTACCCCAACCGGGGAGCTGTTTTTT
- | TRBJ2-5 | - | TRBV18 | CASSPGEIRAKTQYF | TGTGCCAGCTCACCGGGGGAGATAAGGGCAAAGACCCAGTACTTC
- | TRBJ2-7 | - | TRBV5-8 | CASRGVHEQYF | TGTGCCAGCAGGGGGGTCCACGAGCAGTACTTC
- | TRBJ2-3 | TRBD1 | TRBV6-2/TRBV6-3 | CASSRQGARIDTQYF | TGTGCCAGCAGCAGACAGGGGGCGCGGATAGATACGCAGTATTTT
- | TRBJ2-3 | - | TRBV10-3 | CAISEGMGIDTQYF | TGTGCCATCAGTGAGGGTATGGGTATCGATACGCAGTATTTT
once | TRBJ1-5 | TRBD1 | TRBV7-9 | CASSLGLTGNQPQHF | TGTGCCAGCAGCTTGGGGTTGACAGGGAATCAGCCCCAGCATTTT
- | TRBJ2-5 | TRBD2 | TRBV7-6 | CASSLTSPGETQYF | TGTGCCAGCAGCTTGACTAGCCCCGGGGAGACCCAGTACTTC
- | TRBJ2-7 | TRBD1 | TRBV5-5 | CASSPTQDRGRSGEQYF | TGTGCCAGCAGCCCCACTCAGGACAGGGGGCGGTCGGGCGAGCAGTACTTC
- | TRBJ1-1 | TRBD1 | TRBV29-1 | CSVLGQLLDTEAFF | TGCAGCGTTTTGGGACAGCTGCTGGACACTGAAGCTTTCTTT
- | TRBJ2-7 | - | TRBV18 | CASSPRPRDLYEQYF | TGTGCCAGCTCACCCAGGCCCAGGGACCTCTACGAGCAGTACTTC
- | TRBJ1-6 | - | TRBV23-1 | CASATSRVSPYNSPLHF | TGCGCCAGCGCCACCTCCAGGGTATCACCCTATAATTCACCCCTCCACTTT
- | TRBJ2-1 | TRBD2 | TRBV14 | CASSLGRFPYNEQFF | TGTGCCAGCAGCCTCGGGAGGTTTCCTTACAATGAGCAGTTCTTC
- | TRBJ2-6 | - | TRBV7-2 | CASSLEPGANVLTF | TGTGCCAGCAGCTTGGAGCCTGGGGCCAACGTCCTGACTTTC
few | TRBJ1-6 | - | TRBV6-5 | CASSLGAHYNSPLHF | TGTGCCAGCAGCCTAGGGGCGCATTATAATTCACCCCTCCACTTT
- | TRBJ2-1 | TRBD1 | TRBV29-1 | CSAHTGGPNNEQFF | TGCAGCGCACACACAGGGGGTCCGAACAATGAGCAGTTCTTC
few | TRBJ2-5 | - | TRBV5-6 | CASSLDVTFYQETQYF | TGTGCCAGCAGCCTTGACGTAACCTTTTACCAAGAGACCCAGTACTTC
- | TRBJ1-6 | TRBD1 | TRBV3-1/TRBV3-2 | CASSQSATTGWNSPLHF | TGTGCCAGCAGCCAATCCGCTACGACAGGGTGGAATTCACCCCTCCACTTT
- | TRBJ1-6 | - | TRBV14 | CASSRDPRGSLHF | TGTGCCAGCAGCAGAGACCCTCGGGGATCCCTCCACTTT
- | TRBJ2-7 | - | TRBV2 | CASSVRQGHEQYF | TGTGCCAGCAGTGTGAGGCAGGGGCACGAGCAGTACTTC
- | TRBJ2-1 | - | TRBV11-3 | CASSLGGPGEQFF | TGTGCCAGCAGCTTAGGAGGGCCGGGAGAGCAGTTCTTC
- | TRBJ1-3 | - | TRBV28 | CASSPGNTIYF | TGTGCCAGCAGCCCCGGAAACACCATATATTTT
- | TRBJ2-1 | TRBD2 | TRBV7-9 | CASRLTSGRAETNEQFF | TGTGCCAGCAGATTGACTAGCGGGAGGGCCGAAACAAATGAGCAGTTCTTC
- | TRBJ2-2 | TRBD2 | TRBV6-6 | CASIKAGGWYTGELFF | TGTGCCAGCATTAAAGCGGGAGGGTGGTACACCGGGGAGCTGTTTTTT
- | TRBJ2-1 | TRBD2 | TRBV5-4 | CASSLGGGRGNEQFF | TGTGCCAGCAGCTTGGGCGGCGGGAGGGGCAATGAGCAGTTCTTC
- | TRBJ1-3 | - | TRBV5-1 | CASSLFGSGNTIYF | TGCGCCAGCAGCTTGTTCGGGTCTGGAAACACCATATATTTT
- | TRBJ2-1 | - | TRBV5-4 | CASSRRAGTYNEQFF | TGTGCCAGCAGCCGGAGGGCGGGAACCTACAATGAGCAGTTCTTC
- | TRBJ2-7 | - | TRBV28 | CASSLSGYPHEQYF | TGTGCCAGCAGTTTATCAGGGTACCCCCACGAGCAGTACTTC
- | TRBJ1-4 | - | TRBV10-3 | CAISDLELEKLFF | TGTGCCATCAGTGACCTCGAACTTGAAAAACTGTTTTTT
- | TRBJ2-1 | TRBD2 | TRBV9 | CASSASGSGYNEQFF | TGTGCCAGCAGCGCTAGCGGGAGCGGTTACAATGAGCAGTTCTTC
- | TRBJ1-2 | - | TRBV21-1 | CASRLAGTGYTF | TGTGCCAGCAGACTCGCTGGAACTGGCTACACCTTC
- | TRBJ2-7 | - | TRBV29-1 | CSVEIGASGSATYEQYF | TGCAGCGTTGAAATAGGGGCGTCGGGGTCAGCAACCTACGAGCAGTACTTC
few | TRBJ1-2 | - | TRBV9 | CASTPRTRLLNYGYTF | TGTGCCAGCACCCCAAGGACGCGACTCCTCAACTATGGCTACACCTTC
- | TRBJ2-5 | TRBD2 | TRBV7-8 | CASSWTSFRETQYF | TGTGCCAGCAGCTGGACTAGTTTCAGAGAGACCCAGTACTTC
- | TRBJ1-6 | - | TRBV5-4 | CASSQTPLSANSPLHF | TGTGCCAGCAGCCAAACCCCCTTGAGCGCAAATTCACCCCTCCACTTT